Listed here are 10 T cell receptor beta chains from one sample, sequenced in a study of technical replicates of blood from a few donors. The repertoire was sequenced with immunoSEQ multiplex PCR; TCRdb's copy has only in-frame clones and lacks some. This table has tens of thousands of clones, 95% to 98% appearing once. Material: T cells isolated from PBMCs. All receptors derive from a human donor in good health.

V usage is TRBV2 and J usage is TRBJ1-3, with D perhaps TRBD1 (6 bases). With 3 bases removed from V and 3 bases from J, the gap between germline ends came to 9 bases. Per germline, CDR1 SNHLY and CDR2 FYNNEI. The CDR3 has 14 residues. DNA of the CDR3: TGTGCCAGCAGTGAGGGGGCCTATGGAAACACCATATATTTT. Protein sequence: CASSEGAYGNTIYF.

V and J are TRBV28 and TRBJ2-1; 7 positions match TRBD2. J was trimmed by 0 bases and V by 10 bases; bases with no gene match: 6. Germline CDR1 is MDHEN and CDR2 is SYDVKM. CDR3 length: 14 residues. CDR3 DNA: TGTGCCACTCTGGGACTAAGCTCCTACAATGAGCAGTTCTTC. It translates to CATLGLSSYNEQFF.

The chain recombines TRBV30 with TRBJ1-2, with a tentative D call TRBD1 (6 bases). From germline, CDR1 is GTSNPN and CDR2 SVGIG (reference sequence). The V end lost 2 bases, the J end lost 3 bases, and 13 bases lay between the germline ends. CDR3 length equals 14 residues. CDR3 nucleotide sequence: TGTGCCTGGAGTCGACAGGTTGGGGACTATGGCTACACCTTC. Encoded protein: CAWSRQVGDYGYTF.

The chain is built from TRBV5-4 and TRBJ2-3; 7 positions match TRBD2. CDR3 length equals 14 residues. With 2 bases clipped from V and 3 bases from J, the junction kept 3 bases outside the gene matches. Germline lookup yields CDR1 SGHNT and CDR2 YYREEE (reference sequence). Written as DNA, the CDR3 is TGTGCCAGCAGCTTTGCGGGAGTAACAGATACGCAGTATTTT. It specifies CASSFAGVTDTQYF.

The V and J genes are TRBV10-1 and TRBJ1-5; 7 bases match TRBD1. Unmatched junction bases numbered 11, after V lost 6 bases and J lost 3 bases. Germline V gives CDR1 WNHNN, CDR2 SYGVQD (reference sequence). The length of the CDR3 is 16 residues. As DNA, the CDR3 is TGCGCCAGCAGGCTAAAGCTGGACAGGTCCAATCAGCCCCAGCATTTT. This codes for CASRLKLDRSNQPQHF.

V and J are TRBV28 and TRBJ1-1; unclear D gene. V dropped 6 bases and J dropped 1 base, with 9 bases sitting between them. Germline V gene data show CDR1 as MDHEN and CDR2 as SYDVKM. There are 13 residues in the CDR3. The CDR3 DNA follows: TGTGCCAGCAGGCCCACAGCGAACACTGAAGCTTTCTTT. Translation: CASRPTANTEAFF.

The J gene is TRBJ2-7, the V gene TRBV30, with D uncertain. The CDR3 consists of 11 residues. Germline V gives CDR1 GTSNPN, CDR2 SVGIG (reference sequence). V was cut by 2 bases and J by 4 bases, with 6 bases left in between. DNA of the CDR3: TGTGCCTGGAGTCTAAAATACGAGCAGTACTTC. This gives the protein CAWSLKYEQYF.

This chain uses TRBV5-1 with TRBJ2-4; 10 nucleotides line up with TRBD2. V lost 3 bases, J lost 9 bases, and 9 bases stayed unmatched. CDR3 length: 15 amino acids. Per germline, CDR1 SGHRS and CDR2 YFSETQ. The chain's CDR3 is CASSYTSGTYSIQYF. In nucleotides, the CDR3 is TGCGCCAGCAGCTATACTAGCGGGACATACTCCATTCAGTACTTC. Drawing the rest from reference TRBV5-1 and TRBJ2-4, the complete variable domain is KAGVTQTPRYLIKTRGQQVTLSCSPISGHRSVSWYQQTPGQGLQFLFEYFSETQRNKGNFPGRFSGRQFSNSRSEMNVSTLELGDSALYLCASSYTSGTYSIQYFGAGTRLSVL.

J is TRBJ1-1 and V is TRBV27, with 10 positions matching TRBD1. Germline V gene sequence: CDR1 MNHEY, CDR2 SMNVEV (reference sequence). The CDR3 is made up of 13 amino acids. The V gene end was trimmed by 7 bases and the J gene end by 4 bases; junction bases not matched to a gene: 3. The CDR3 nucleotides are TGTGCCAGCAAATGGACAGGGGGCACTGAAGCTTTCTTT. Its translation: CASKWTGGTEAFF.

CDR3 DNA: TGTGCCATCAGTGTACAGGGGCAAGGGACTGAAGCTTTCTTT. Translating it yields CAISVQGQGTEAFF. The chain combines TRBV10-3 with TRBJ1-1; 7 nucleotides match TRBD1. Germline lookup yields CDR1 ENHRY and CDR2 SYGVKD. This CDR3 has 14 amino acids. V lost 4 bases, J lost 5 bases, and 7 bases stayed unmatched.